This TCR beta chain derives from a study of blood T cell repertoires in COVID-19. About the research overall: Sites in the United States, Italy and Spain provided acute and convalescent COVID-19 samples.

The CDR3 has 13 residues. Deletions cut 6 bases from V and 1 base from J, with 9 bases between. The Seattle patients joined while their infection was active and were tracked longitudinally afterward. Data came from immunoSEQ multiplex PCR; TCRdb stores just in-frame clones and leaves some out. This sample has under 450,000 clones, with around 89% found just once. Specimen: peripheral blood. The origin of this receptor is a woman in her forties or fifties with COVID-19, enrolled during active disease. V gene TRBV12-3 or TRBV12-4 combines with J gene TRBJ1-1; unclear D gene. For the CDR3, the DNA is TGTGCCAGCAGCCCCCAGGCGAACACTGAAGCTTTCTTT. This codes for CASSPQANTEAFF.